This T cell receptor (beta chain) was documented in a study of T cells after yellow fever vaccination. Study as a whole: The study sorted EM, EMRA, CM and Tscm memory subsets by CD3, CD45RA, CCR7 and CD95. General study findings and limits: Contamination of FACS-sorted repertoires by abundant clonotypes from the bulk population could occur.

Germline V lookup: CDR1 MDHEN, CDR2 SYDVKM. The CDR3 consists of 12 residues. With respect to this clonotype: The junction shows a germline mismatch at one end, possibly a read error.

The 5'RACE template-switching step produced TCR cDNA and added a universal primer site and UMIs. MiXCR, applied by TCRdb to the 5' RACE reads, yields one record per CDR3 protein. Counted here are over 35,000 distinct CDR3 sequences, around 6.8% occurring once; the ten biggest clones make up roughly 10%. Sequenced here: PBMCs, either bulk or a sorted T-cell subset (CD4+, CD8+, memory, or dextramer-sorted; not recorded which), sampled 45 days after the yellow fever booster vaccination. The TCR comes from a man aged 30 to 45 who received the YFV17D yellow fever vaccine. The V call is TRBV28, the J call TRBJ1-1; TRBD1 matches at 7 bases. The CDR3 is CAIFTGDTVAFF. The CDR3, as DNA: TGTGCCATCTTCACAGGGGACACTGTAGCTTTCTTT.